The source of this T cell receptor (beta chain) is a study of T cell responses to AZD1222 COVID-19 vaccine. Study at large: Second-dose schedules of about 4 or about 12 weeks were combined.

The study's findings and limits: Spike-specific TCR depth and breadth grew after two AZD1222 doses. Clonal diversity was possibly underestimated, and white British individuals and females predominated among donors. Only a handful of AZD1222 recipients tested seropositive at baseline.

Of note for this clone: No antigen is known for it.

Here immunoSEQ multiplex PCR was the method, and the copy in TCRdb shows in-frame clones only, minus some. The data show under 130,000 clones, around 94% seen once. The CDR3 is made up of 15 amino acids. V dropped 3 bases and J dropped 2 bases, with 14 bases sitting between them. Germline V CDR1 and CDR2: GTSNPN, SVGIG (reference sequence). The chain recombines TRBV30 with TRBJ2-4, with D possibly being TRBD1 or TRBD2 (6 bases each). The sequencing used peripheral blood, collected on day 0 of AZD1222 vaccination. The receptor's source is an adult in good health. CDR3 sequence: CAWRGGGLTKNIQYF. For the CDR3, the DNA is TGTGCCTGGAGAGGAGGGGGGCTGACCAAAAACATTCAGTACTTC.